This TCR beta chain was sequenced in a study of CD8 T cells in ankylosing spondylitis. Study-wide findings and caveats: The study identified a TCR beta motif of under ten highly homologous variants that appeared characteristic of ankylosing spondylitis blood.

This clonotype was found a few times. What it recognizes is unknown. V shed 5 bases and J shed 7 bases, with 14 bases lying between them. Looked up from germline, CDR1 is SGHVS and CDR2 is FQNEAQ. CDR3 length: 14 amino acids. Each CDR3 protein is one row after TCRdb ran MiXCR on the 5' RACE reads. The table lists fewer than 400,000 distinct CDR3 sequences, under 25% of them singletons, with around 17% in the top ten. The chain employs TRBV7-8 and TRBJ2-2, with D unclear. This sequence originates from a male donor with ankylosing spondylitis. Input material: blood, either unsorted or a sorted T cell fraction (not recorded which). CDR3 in DNA: TGTGCCAGCAGCGGACCTCCCCCAGTCGGGGAGCTGTTTTTT. It is translated as CASSGPPPVGELFF. Combining the CDR3 with reference TRBV7-8 and TRBJ2-2 gives the whole variable domain GAGVSQSPRYKVAKRGQDVALRCDPISGHVSLFWYQQALGQGPEFLTYFQNEAQLDKSGLPSDRFFAERPEGSVSTLKIQRTQQEDSAVYLCASSGPPPVGELFFGEGSRLTVL.